The TCR beta chain described here comes from a study of CD8 T cells in ankylosing spondylitis. Study conclusions and caveats: A TCR beta motif of eight highly homologous variants appeared characteristic of ankylosing spondylitis blood.

Germline trimming cut 3 bases from V and 1 base from J; bases unmatched to any gene: 4. In germline, CDR1 is MNHEY, CDR2 SMNVEV (reference sequence). The CDR3 has 15 residues. About this clonotype: Its antigen is undetermined.

TCRdb itself ran the 5' RACE reads through MiXCR, one entry per CDR3 protein. The repertoire has approximately 520,000 distinct CDR3 sequences, less than 6% of them found once; the top ten carry approximately 4%. The chain links TRBV27 to TRBJ2-5; TRBD1 matches 8 bases. The clonotype comes from a male donor with ankylosing spondylitis. Input material: blood, either unsorted or a sorted T cell fraction (not recorded which). The CDR3 coding sequence is TGTGCCAGCAGTTTTTCAGGGGGCTTCCAAGAGACCCAGTACTTC. Translating gives CASSFSGGFQETQYF.